This T cell receptor beta chain was obtained from a study of T cell responses to AZD1222 COVID-19 vaccine. General study findings and limits: Clonal diversity was possibly underestimated, and white British individuals and females predominated among donors.

The assay was immunoSEQ multiplex PCR, and TCRdb's table has in-frame clones only and misses some. Of about 140,000 clones listed, about 90% were seen once; the top ten hold around 3.5%. A single count supports this clone. Its target is unknown. The CDR3 is made up of 14 amino acids. V was pared by 5 bases and J by 0 bases, with 12 bases between. Germline V gives CDR1 SGHRS, CDR2 YFSETQ. The chain uses TRBV5-1 and TRBJ2-7, with TRBD1 as a possible D gene (5 bases). This TCR came from an adult in good health. The material was peripheral blood, obtained on day 0 of AZD1222 vaccination. CDR3 sequence (DNA): TGCGCCAGCAGGGGGCAGGCGTCCTCCTACGAGCAGTACTTC. Translated, it gives CASRGQASSYEQYF.